These 29 T cell receptor beta chains share one sample of origin, sequenced in a study of T-cell memory formation after mild COVID-19. TCRdb ran MiXCR on the 5' RACE reads and lists one entry per CDR3 protein. The sample includes 180,000 or so distinct CDR3 sequences, more than 9% of them seen just once. What was sequenced was PBMCs or a T cell subset sorted from them (not recorded which). The receptors come from a man between 18 and 35 years old who had mild COVID-19 (a few samples of this study predate the infection). Cell type and time point are not known.

The gene calls are TRBV2 and TRBJ2-3, with 9 bases identical to TRBD2. Germline assignment: CDR1 SNHLY and CDR2 FYNNEI. The CDR3 covers 15 residues. The J segment lost 3 bases and the V segment lost 3 bases, leaving 4 bases of the junction unmatched. The CDR3 sequence: CASSEASGITDTQYF. Written as DNA, the CDR3 is TGTGCCAGCAGTGAGGCTAGCGGGATAACAGATACGCAGTATTTT. Based on the CDR3 plus reference TRBV2 and TRBJ2-3, the full variable domain is EPEVTQTPSHQVTQMGQEVILRCVPISNHLYFYWYRQILGQKVEFLVSFYNNEISEKSEIFDDQFSVERPDGSNFTLKIRSTKLEDSAMYFCASSEASGITDTQYFGPGTRLTVL.

Comments on this clonotype: Mismatch with germline at one junction end may stem from a read error. The CDR3 DNA follows: TGTGCCAGCAGTTACGGAGGCTCAGGGGGGCATGAAAAGCTGTTTTTT. It yields the protein CASSYGGSGGHEKLFF. The chain carries TRBV6-2 or TRBV6-3 and TRBJ1-4; 7 positions agree with TRBD1. The CDR3 length is 16 residues. Germline-derived CDR1 and CDR2 are MNHEY and SVGEGT.

The genes are TRBV7-2 and TRBJ1-4, with D unclear. Germline CDR1 is SGHTA and CDR2 is FQGNSA. The CDR3 loop spans 14 amino acids. Trimming removed 6 bases at V and 8 bases at J, with 16 bases between. DNA of the CDR3: TGTGCCAGCAGTATTGCGGGTGTTCGAGAAAAACTGTTTTTT. Protein product: CASSIAGVREKLFF. Drawing the rest from reference TRBV7-2 and TRBJ1-4, the complete variable domain is GAGVSQSPSNKVTEKGKDVELRCDPISGHTALYWYRQSLGQGLEFLIYFQGNSAPDKSGLPSDRFSAERTGGSVSTLTIQRTQQEDSAVYLCASSIAGVREKLFFGSGTQLSVL.

This clonotype was observed a handful of times. CDR3 DNA sequence: TGTGCCAGCAGTTCACCCGACGGGGAGACCCAGTACTTC. As protein: CASSSPDGETQYF. V gene TRBV28 combines with J gene TRBJ2-5; D is ambiguous. The CDR3 totals 13 residues. The V end was cut by 4 bases, the J end by 5 bases, with 11 bases between. Per the germline V gene, CDR1 is MDHEN and CDR2 is SYDVKM.

This clonotype has a handful of counts. The chain couples TRBV12-3 or TRBV12-4 to TRBJ2-7; 9 bases match TRBD1. The CDR3 spans 15 residues. V gave up 7 bases and J gave up 4 bases; unmatched junction bases: 11. The CDR3 region has the DNA TGTGCCAGCACTAGGTCGGGACAGGGACGTTACGAGCAGTACTTC. As protein: CASTRSGQGRYEQYF.

J is TRBJ2-2 and V is TRBV6-5, with a tentative D call TRBD1 (5 bases). Trimming pared 5 bases from V and 0 bases from J, leaving 13 bases between. The CDR3 extends over 16 amino acids. CDR1 and CDR2 from the germline V gene are MNHEY and SVGAGI. CDR3 sequence: CASSTTAPPNTGELFF. CDR3 nucleotides: TGTGCCAGCAGTACGACAGCACCCCCGAACACCGGGGAGCTGTTTTTT.

This clonotype was observed a few times. The chain has TRBV20-1 and TRBJ2-3; D not certain. Trimming took 3 bases from V and 4 from J, leaving 5 bases between them. The germline V gene encodes CDR1 DFQATT and CDR2 SNEGSKA (reference sequence). The CDR3 is made up of 11 amino acids. The CDR3 spells CSASLADTQYF. Written as DNA, the CDR3 is TGCAGTGCTAGTCTAGCAGATACGCAGTATTTT.

This sequence joins TRBV9 and TRBJ1-1; 7 nucleotides match TRBD1. Germline assignment: CDR1 SGDLS and CDR2 YYNGEE. This CDR3 comprises 13 residues. Unmatched junction bases numbered 2, after V lost 0 bases and J lost 6 bases. CDR3 sequence reads: CASSVDRGPEAFF. The CDR3 DNA reads as TGTGCCAGCAGCGTAGACAGGGGCCCTGAAGCTTTCTTT.

The chain joins TRBV9 to TRBJ2-3; 10 bases map to TRBD2. Trimming cost V 2 bases and J 6 bases; bases outside gene matches: 9. The CDR3 is 16 residues long. Looked up from germline, CDR1 is SGDLS and CDR2 is YYNGEE. The CDR3 DNA sequence: TGTGCCAGCAGCGTTGGTCTAGCGGGGGCCAGGGATACGCAGTATTTT. Encoded protein: CASSVGLAGARDTQYF.

The J gene is TRBJ2-3, the V gene TRBV6-6; weak D call: TRBD1 (6 bases). Germline CDR1 reads MNHNY; CDR2 reads SVGAGI (reference sequence). The germline V and J ends were trimmed by 4 bases and 4 bases, with 9 bases remaining between them. This CDR3 region has 13 residues. CDR3 sequence: CASSFAGADTQYF. The CDR3 DNA is TGTGCCAGCAGTTTCGCAGGGGCAGATACGCAGTATTTT.

This clonotype was found a few times. This chain links TRBV4-1 with TRBJ1-2; D possibly corresponds to TRBD1 (6 bases). This CDR3 region has 13 residues. From germline, CDR1 is MGHRA and CDR2 YSYEKL. V gave up 0 bases and J gave up 7 bases, with 9 bases separating them. The CDR3 region is CASSQESGAGYTF. In DNA, the CDR3 is TGCGCCAGCAGCCAAGAATCGGGGGCTGGCTACACCTTC.

The genes are TRBV5-6 and TRBJ1-3, with 9 bases lining up with TRBD1. After removal of 5 bases from V and 0 bases from J, the junction contained 6 bases not matched to a gene. CDR1 and CDR2 from the germline V gene are SGHDT and YYEEEE. This CDR3 is 16 amino acids long. This CDR3 reads CASSRGTGLSGNTIYF. CDR3 in DNA: TGTGCCAGCAGTCGGGGGACAGGGCTCTCTGGAAACACCATATATTTT.

This clonotype has a handful of counts. The rearrangement links TRBV5-5 to TRBJ2-3; the D is unclear. CDR1 is SGHKS and CDR2 is YYEKEE in the germline V gene (reference sequence). V dropped 0 bases and J dropped 2 bases, with 10 bases sitting between them. The CDR3 runs 15 residues. The CDR3 loop is CASSLGSFFTDTQYF. The CDR3 DNA sequence: TGTGCCAGCAGCTTGGGGAGCTTTTTCACAGATACGCAGTATTTT.

There are a few counts of this clonotype. The chain has TRBV20-1 and TRBJ2-7; 9 nucleotides agree with TRBD1. Per germline, CDR1 DFQATT and CDR2 SNEGSKA (reference sequence). The trim removed 4 bases at V and 7 bases at J, leaving 8 bases unmatched. This CDR3 comprises 13 residues. CDR3 protein: CSATGTGYPEQYF. CDR3 coding DNA: TGCAGTGCTACCGGGACAGGGTATCCGGAGCAGTACTTC.

This clonotype occurred many times. CDR3 nucleotide sequence: TGTGCCAGCAGCAGACAGGGACCTACGAACACCGGGGAGCTGTTTTTT. This gives the protein CASSRQGPTNTGELFF. This sequence joins TRBV2 and TRBJ2-2; 7 bases map to TRBD1. The germline gives CDR1 SNHLY, CDR2 FYNNEI. The CDR3 length is 16 residues. The J segment lost 0 bases and the V segment lost 6 bases, leaving 7 bases of the junction unmatched.

This chain connects TRBV4-1 to TRBJ2-1; a possible D gene is TRBD2 (6 bases). The V end was cut by 8 bases, the J end by 5 bases, with 22 bases between. There are 16 residues in the CDR3. Per the germline V gene, CDR1 is MGHRA and CDR2 is YSYEKL. The CDR3 nucleotides read TGCGCCAGCTCCAGGACCGGGGGTCAAAACGACAATGAGCAGTTCTTC. It yields the protein CASSRTGGQNDNEQFF.

Ten or more counts support this clonotype. This chain joins TRBV5-1 and TRBJ2-6; tentatively, D is TRBD2 (6 bases). Germline V gives CDR1 SGHRS, CDR2 YFSETQ. V was shortened by 0 bases and J by 0 bases, with 10 bases between the two germline ends. CDR3 length: 17 amino acids. The CDR3 DNA reads TGCGCCAGCAGCTTGGCCGGGAGCATCTCTGGGGCCAACGTCCTGACTTTC. Translated: CASSLAGSISGANVLTF.

This clonotype has a handful of counts. This chain connects TRBV10-3 to TRBJ2-5; 7 bases are a match to TRBD2. The trim removed 2 bases at V and 4 bases at J, leaving 4 bases unmatched. The CDR3 sequence is 14 residues long. Germline V lookup: CDR1 ENHRY, CDR2 SYGVKD. CDR3 in DNA: TGTGCCATCAGTGAGATAGCGGGTGGAGAGACCCAGTACTTC. This gives the protein CAISEIAGGETQYF.

The genes are TRBV14 and TRBJ1-6; no clear D gene. CDR1 and CDR2 (germline): SGHDN, FVKESK. The CDR3 spans 15 residues. Trimming took 1 base from V and 8 from J, leaving 12 bases between them. The CDR3 loop reads CASSQVGKGDSPLHF. The DNA for the CDR3 is TGTGCCAGCAGCCAAGTCGGGAAGGGCGATTCACCCCTCCACTTT. The full variable domain, completed using reference TRBV14 and TRBJ1-6, is EAGVTQFPSHSVIEKGQTVTLRCDPISGHDNLYWYRRVMGKEIKFLLHFVKESKQDESGMPNNRFLAERTGGTYSTLKVQPAELEDSGVYFCASSQVGKGDSPLHFGNGTRLTVT.

This clonotype was detected a few times. The chain employs TRBV9 and TRBJ2-2; 11 positions agree with TRBD2. CDR1 SGDLS and CDR2 YYNGEE come from the germline V gene. The CDR3 spans 17 residues. Trimming took 4 bases from V and 5 from J; bases not matched to a gene: 10. The CDR3 protein is CASSPRTSGLGTGELFF. DNA for the CDR3: TGTGCCAGCAGCCCCAGGACTAGCGGGTTAGGTACCGGGGAGCTGTTTTTT.

This clonotype came up a few times. The chain carries TRBV12-3 or TRBV12-4 and TRBJ1-1, with a possible D match to TRBD1 (6 bases). The CDR3 loop spans 13 amino acids. Trimming pared 5 bases from V and 2 bases from J, leaving 9 bases between. CDR3 region: CASSDGTNTEAFF. The CDR3 nucleotides read TGTGCCAGCAGTGACGGGACAAACACTGAAGCTTTCTTT.

The CDR3 spells CASSKSGGQWYNEQFF. In DNA form, the CDR3 reads TGTGCCAGCTCAAAGTCGGGTGGGCAGTGGTACAATGAGCAGTTCTTC. The chain joins TRBV11-2 to TRBJ2-1; D is uncertain. From germline, CDR1 is SGHAT and CDR2 FQNNGV. V was pared by 8 bases and J by 4 bases, with 21 bases between. The length of the CDR3 is 16 residues. The variable domain in full, with the rest retrieved from reference TRBV11-2 and TRBJ2-1, is EAGVAQSPRYKIIEKRQSVAFWCNPISGHATLYWYQQILGQGPKLLIQFQNNGVVDDSQLPKDRFSAERLKGVDSTLKIQPAKLEDSAVYLCASSKSGGQWYNEQFFGPGTRLTVL.

The chain links TRBV7-2 to TRBJ1-3; D is ambiguous. Germline V gene data show CDR1 as SGHTA and CDR2 as FQGNSA. This CDR3 contains 14 residues. V lost 6 bases and J lost 2, with 11 bases in between. The CDR3 loop reads CASSNRQAGNTIYF. The CDR3 nucleotides are TGTGCCAGCAGTAACCGCCAGGCTGGAAACACCATATATTTT. Filled out from reference TRBV7-2 and TRBJ1-3, the complete variable domain reads GAGVSQSPSNKVTEKGKDVELRCDPISGHTALYWYRQSLGQGLEFLIYFQGNSAPDKSGLPSDRFSAERTGGSVSTLTIQRTQQEDSAVYLCASSNRQAGNTIYFGEGSWLTVV.

The rearrangement links TRBV7-3 to TRBJ2-1, with 10 bases matching TRBD2. V shed 5 bases, J shed 4 bases, and the junction held 8 bases outside the gene matches. CDR1 is SGHTA, CDR2 FQGTGA, per germline. CDR3 length equals 16 residues. CDR3 in DNA: TGTGCCAGCAGCCGGAGCGGGGGGGCCGGATACAATGAGCAGTTCTTC. Residues: CASSRSGGAGYNEQFF. Looking up the rest from reference TRBV7-3 and TRBJ2-1 gives the full variable domain: GAGVSQTPSNKVTEKGKYVELRCDPISGHTALYWYRQSLGQGPEFLIYFQGTGAADDSGLPNDRFFAVRPEGSVSTLKIQRTERGDSAVYLCASSRSGGAGYNEQFFGPGTRLTVL.

This clonotype was counted ten times or more. The rearrangement uses TRBV9 and TRBJ2-4, with unresolved D. This CDR3 has 17 residues. Germline CDR1 is SGDLS and CDR2 is YYNGEE. V was trimmed by 0 bases and J by 0 bases, leaving 13 bases between them. CDR3 loop: CASSVAADNLAKNIQYF. In DNA form, the CDR3 reads TGTGCCAGCAGCGTAGCGGCAGATAACTTAGCCAAAAACATTCAGTACTTC.

In this sample, this clonotype turned up a few times. The chain combines TRBV7-8 with TRBJ1-1; a possible D gene is TRBD1 (6 bases). V was clipped by 4 bases and J by 2 bases, with 11 bases between them. The length of the CDR3 is 14 residues. Germline V gene lookup returns CDR1 SGHVS and CDR2 FQNEAQ. CDR3 amino acids: CASSYQGSNTEAFF. The CDR3 DNA follows: TGTGCCAGCAGCTACCAGGGGAGTAACACTGAAGCTTTCTTT.

This clonotype has just a few counts. The chain couples TRBV4-3 to TRBJ1-5; D uncertain. The CDR3 is made up of 13 amino acids. Germline V gene data show CDR1 as LGHNA and CDR2 as YSLEER. V lost 1 base, J lost 3 bases, and 4 bases lay in between. The CDR3, as DNA: TGCGCCAGCAGCCAAGTGACCAATCAGCCCCAGCATTTT. It yields the protein CASSQVTNQPQHF.

This chain joins TRBV5-8 and TRBJ1-2, with D uncertain. Trimming took off 1 base at V and 5 bases at J, with 6 bases between the two ends. Germline V gene sequence: CDR1 SGHTS, CDR2 YDEGEE. The CDR3 loop spans 12 amino acids. The CDR3 nucleotides read TGTGCCAGCAGCTTGAGGAATTATGGCTACACCTTC. This sequence encodes CASSLRNYGYTF. The full variable domain, in which reference TRBV5-8 and TRBJ1-2 provide the parts outside the CDR3, is EAGVTQSPTHLIKTRGQQATLRCSPISGHTSVYWYQQALGLGLQFLLWYDEGEERNRGNFPPRFSGRQFPNYSSELNVNALELEDSALYLCASSLRNYGYTFGSGTRLTVV.

The table lists this clonotype with many counts. The chain recombines TRBV4-3 with TRBJ2-5; no clear D gene. Trimming removed 0 bases at V and 5 bases at J, with 13 bases between. CDR1 is LGHNA, CDR2 YSLEER, per germline. This CDR3 spans 15 amino acids. The CDR3 here is CASSQDPLVMETQYF. For the CDR3, the DNA is TGCGCCAGCAGCCAAGATCCCCTGGTAATGGAGACCCAGTACTTC.